This T cell receptor (beta chain) was retrieved from a study of T cells in Graves' hyperthyroidism and ophthalmopathy. RNA transcripts were the template for amplifying TCR beta CDR3 regions. A first-round RT-PCR of the TCR CDR3 used the HTBI primer set. TCRdb ran MiXCR on the multiplex PCR reads and lists one entry per CDR3 protein. The table has under 250,000 distinct CDR3 sequences, more than 15% seen once. V lost 4 bases and J 2 bases, leaving 11 bases between the germline ends. This CDR3 has 14 residues. Germline CDR1 and CDR2: SGHRS and YFSETQ. This chain uses TRBV5-1 with TRBJ2-3; D not certain. This clonotype originated in a man aged 50-60 years with Graves' hyperthyroidism. The source material was blood. CDR3 loop: CASSRAGATDTQYF. Written as DNA, the CDR3 is TGCGCCAGCAGCAGGGCCGGTGCCACAGATACGCAGTATTTT.